The 23 T cell receptor beta chains reported below all come from one sample, sequenced in a study of cytomegalovirus exposure and HLA in healthy donors. The PCR was carried out with 60 Vbeta primers and 13 Jbeta primers. Only in-frame clones appear in the TCRdb table, and some are missing; sequencing was by immunoSEQ multiplex PCR. This repertoire includes more than 45,000 clones. Sequenced material: PBMCs. The receptors stem from a male donor in good health and CMV-seronegative.

CDR3 bases: TGTGCCAGTATGGGGGACAGAGAGGGGGAAAAACTGTTTTTT. Protein product: CASMGDREGEKLFF. The chain employs TRBV19 and TRBJ1-4; TRBD1 matches at 7 bases. The CDR3 covers 14 residues. Trimming took 7 bases from V and 8 from J; bases not matched to a gene: 10. Looked up from germline, CDR1 is LNHDA and CDR2 is SQIVND (reference sequence).

This chain joins TRBV9 and TRBJ1-1; D remains ambiguous. The ends were cut back, 2 bases at V and 1 base at J, with 9 bases in the middle. Looked up from germline, CDR1 is SGDLS and CDR2 is YYNGEE. The length of the CDR3 is 14 residues. CDR3 loop: CASSVGVGNTEAFF. The CDR3 DNA is TGTGCCAGCAGCGTGGGAGTCGGGAACACTGAAGCTTTCTTT.

A remark on this clone: Other DNA sequences within the sample encode an identical CDR3. The J gene is TRBJ1-1, the V gene TRBV5-4; 7 bases match TRBD1. V shed 0 bases and J 4 bases; nucleotides not matched to a gene: 0. The CDR3 is 13 residues long. Germline V lookup: CDR1 SGHNT, CDR2 YYREEE (reference sequence). CDR3 nucleotides: TGTGCCAGCAGCTTGGACAGGGGCACTGAAGCTTTCTTT. Protein product: CASSLDRGTEAFF.

The gene calls are TRBV5-1 and TRBJ1-6; D remains ambiguous. CDR1 SGHRS and CDR2 YFSETQ come from the germline V gene. The CDR3 extends over 14 amino acids. V lost 6 bases and J 7 bases, leaving 14 bases between the germline ends. DNA of the CDR3: TGCGCCAGCAAGAAGGCCTTGGGCAATTCACCCCTCCACTTT. Protein product: CASKKALGNSPLHF.

This chain joins TRBV7-9 and TRBJ1-2; 7 bases fit TRBD1. CDR3 length: 16 residues. Looked up from germline, CDR1 is SEHNR and CDR2 is FQNEAQ (reference sequence). J lost 4 bases, V lost 1 base, and 9 bases had no gene match. The CDR3 sequence: CASSLGRRGQAYGYTF. CDR3 nucleotide sequence: TGTGCCAGCAGCTTAGGAAGAAGAGGACAGGCCTATGGCTACACCTTC. Using reference TRBV7-9 and TRBJ1-2 for the parts outside the CDR3, the full variable domain is DTGVSQNPRHKITKRGQNVTFRCDPISEHNRLYWYRQTLGQGPEFLTYFQNEAQLEKSRLLSDRFSAERPKGSFSTLEIQRTEQGDSAMYLCASSLGRRGQAYGYTFGSGTRLTVV.

The chain is built from TRBV5-6 and TRBJ1-6; 8 nucleotides agree with TRBD1. Germline trimming cut 2 bases from V and 10 bases from J; bases unmatched to any gene: 5. The CDR3 loop spans 14 amino acids. Germline V lookup: CDR1 SGHDT, CDR2 YYEEEE. CDR3 protein: CASSFGQGESPLHF. CDR3 bases: TGTGCCAGCAGCTTCGGACAGGGCGAGTCACCCCTCCACTTT.

The chain combines TRBV10-1 with TRBJ1-1; D gene ambiguous. The V and J ends lost 4 bases and 4 bases respectively, with 10 bases between them. The germline V gene encodes CDR1 WNHNN and CDR2 SYGVQD (reference sequence). This CDR3 spans 13 amino acids. CDR3 loop: CASSVRQGTEAFF. Written as DNA, the CDR3 is TGCGCCAGCAGTGTAAGACAAGGCACTGAAGCTTTCTTT.

The chain recombines TRBV6-6 with TRBJ1-2; 7 bases map to TRBD1. With V trimmed by 2 bases and J by 4 bases, 10 bases remained unmatched. Germline loops: CDR1 MNHNY, CDR2 SVGAGI (reference sequence). The CDR3 totals 16 residues. The CDR3 reads CASSYPPPGGGYGYTF. The CDR3, as DNA: TGTGCCAGCAGTTACCCCCCGCCAGGGGGTGGCTATGGCTACACCTTC.

This chain connects TRBV19 to TRBJ1-3; no clear D. Germline V gene lookup returns CDR1 LNHDA and CDR2 SQIVND (reference sequence). V was cut by 6 bases and J by 4 bases, with 10 bases left in between. The CDR3 sequence is 13 residues long. The chain's CDR3 is CASRGTDGNTIYF. DNA for the CDR3: TGTGCCAGTAGAGGCACAGACGGAAACACCATATATTTT.

The rearrangement joins TRBV5-1 to TRBJ1-2; 7 bases match TRBD1. From germline, CDR1 is SGHRS and CDR2 YFSETQ. Losses at the gene ends were 0 bases for V and 7 bases for J; bases not matched to a gene: 6. The CDR3 extends over 14 amino acids. CDR3 sequence reads: CASSLGQGVGGYTF. CDR3 sequence (DNA): TGCGCCAGCAGCTTGGGACAGGGAGTCGGTGGCTACACCTTC.

The chain joins TRBV6-5 to TRBJ2-5; 7 bases agree with TRBD1. The V and J ends lost 5 bases and 2 bases, in that order; junction bases with no gene match: 2. This CDR3 is built from 13 residues. Germline lookup yields CDR1 MNHEY and CDR2 SVGAGI. The chain's CDR3 is CASSGQVQETQYF. The DNA of the CDR3 is TGTGCCAGCAGTGGACAGGTACAAGAGACCCAGTACTTC.

V and J are TRBV18 and TRBJ2-5; 15 bases align to TRBD2. CDR1 and CDR2 from the germline V gene are KGHSH and LQKENI. There are 16 residues in the CDR3. The ends lost 5 bases at V and 2 bases at J; junction bases unmatched: 3. CDR3 in amino acids: CASSNGLAGGQETQYF. The CDR3 DNA reads as TGTGCCAGCTCAAATGGACTAGCGGGGGGGCAAGAGACCCAGTACTTC.

The CDR3 sequence: CASRRTGGDYGYTF. CDR3 sequence (DNA): TGTGCCAGTAGGAGGACAGGGGGCGACTATGGCTACACCTTC. The chain carries TRBV19 and TRBJ1-2; TRBD1 aligns across 11 bases. V shed 6 bases and J 3 bases; nucleotides not matched to a gene: 3. The germline V gene has CDR1 LNHDA and CDR2 SQIVND (reference sequence). The CDR3 runs 14 residues.

CDR3 amino acids: CASSRGATGARSYEQYF. The CDR3 DNA reads as TGTGCCAGCAGCCGAGGCGCAACAGGGGCGAGGTCCTACGAGCAGTACTTC. The gene calls are TRBV14 and TRBJ2-7, with TRBD1 identical over 7 bases. The germline V gene encodes CDR1 SGHDN and CDR2 FVKESK. This CDR3 is built from 17 residues. Germline trimming cut 4 bases from V and 1 base from J; bases unmatched to any gene: 13.

The V call is TRBV27, the J call TRBJ2-7; 10 nucleotides match TRBD1. Trimming removed 7 bases from V and 6 bases from J; junction bases left unmatched: 3. This CDR3 contains 12 residues. Per the germline V gene, CDR1 is MNHEY and CDR2 is SMNVEV (reference sequence). CDR3 sequence reads: CASTDRGSEQYF. DNA for the CDR3: TGTGCCAGCACGGACAGGGGGAGCGAGCAGTACTTC.

The V gene is TRBV29-1, the J gene TRBJ2-7; D is undetermined. V gave up 7 bases and J gave up 2 bases, with 9 bases separating them. Germline V gene data show CDR1 as SQVTM and CDR2 as ANQGSEA. This CDR3 has 11 amino acids. CDR3 loop: CSAGSPYEQYF. CDR3 nucleotides: TGCAGCGCAGGATCCCCCTACGAGCAGTACTTC.

The chain couples TRBV29-1 to TRBJ2-7; the D gene is possibly TRBD2 (6 bases). Deletions cut 1 base from V and 0 bases from J, with 16 bases between. The germline CDR1 and CDR2 sequences are SQVTM and ANQGSEA. The CDR3 has 16 residues. CDR3 in DNA: TGCAGCGTTGAAGCGGAGGCGGGATGGAGCTCCTACGAGCAGTACTTC. It translates to CSVEAEAGWSSYEQYF.

This chain uses TRBV5-4 with TRBJ2-3, with 8 bases fitting TRBD1. Per the germline V gene, CDR1 is SGHNT and CDR2 is YYREEE (reference sequence). V trimming: 4 bases; J trimming: 1 base; junction bases outside the gene matches: 2. The CDR3 is 14 residues long. The CDR3 nucleotides read TGTGCCAGCAGCCCGGACAGGGGCACAGATACGCAGTATTTT. Amino acid sequence: CASSPDRGTDTQYF.

The chain has TRBV30 and TRBJ2-7; 10 bases line up with TRBD1. V was clipped by 0 bases and J by 9 bases; unmatched bases: 8. CDR3 length: 14 residues. In germline, CDR1 is GTSNPN, CDR2 SVGIG (reference sequence). CDR3 sequence (DNA): TGTGCCTGGAGTGTGGGGACAGGGGTTATCGTGCAGTACTTC. Translation gives CAWSVGTGVIVQYF.

The rearrangement joins TRBV9 to TRBJ2-2, with 11 bases that match TRBD2. Germline V lookup: CDR1 SGDLS, CDR2 YYNGEE. J lost 1 base, V lost 0 bases, and 2 bases had no gene match. The CDR3 covers 17 residues. For the CDR3, the DNA is TGTGCCAGCAGCGTAGCGGGACTAGCGGAGAACACCGGGGAGCTGTTTTTT. Protein sequence: CASSVAGLAENTGELFF. The full variable domain, in which reference TRBV9 and TRBJ2-2 provide the parts outside the CDR3, is DSGVTQTPKHLITATGQRVTLRCSPRSGDLSVYWYQQSLDQGLQFLIQYYNGEERAKGNILERFSAQQFPDLHSELNLSSLELGDSALYFCASSVAGLAENTGELFFGEGSRLTVL.

This chain uses TRBV18 with TRBJ1-3; D is undetermined. Between the trimmed V and J ends, which lost 4 bases and 0 bases, there was a span of 13 bases. The CDR3 runs to 16 residues. From germline, CDR1 is KGHSH and CDR2 LQKENI. The DNA of the CDR3 is TGTGCCAGCTCACGTATAGCGACGGGCTCTGGAAACACCATATATTTT. It codes for CASSRIATGSGNTIYF.

The rearrangement joins TRBV4-3 to TRBJ1-4; possibly TRBD1 for D (5 bases). V gave up 3 bases and J gave up 7 bases, with 15 bases separating them. Germline-derived CDR1 and CDR2 are LGHNA and YSLEER. The CDR3 spans 15 residues. CDR3 protein: CASSHRATVGEKLFF. The CDR3 DNA reads as TGCGCCAGCAGCCACAGGGCAACCGTTGGTGAAAAACTGTTTTTT.

The chain's CDR3 is CASSGGGALPNYGYTF. The CDR3 DNA is TGTGCCAGCAGCGGGGGCGGGGCCCTCCCTAACTATGGCTACACCTTC. The V call is TRBV9, the J call TRBJ1-2; D may be TRBD1 (5 bases). The germline V gene encodes CDR1 SGDLS and CDR2 YYNGEE. V dropped 3 bases and J dropped 0 bases, with 15 bases sitting between them. CDR3 size: 16 residues.